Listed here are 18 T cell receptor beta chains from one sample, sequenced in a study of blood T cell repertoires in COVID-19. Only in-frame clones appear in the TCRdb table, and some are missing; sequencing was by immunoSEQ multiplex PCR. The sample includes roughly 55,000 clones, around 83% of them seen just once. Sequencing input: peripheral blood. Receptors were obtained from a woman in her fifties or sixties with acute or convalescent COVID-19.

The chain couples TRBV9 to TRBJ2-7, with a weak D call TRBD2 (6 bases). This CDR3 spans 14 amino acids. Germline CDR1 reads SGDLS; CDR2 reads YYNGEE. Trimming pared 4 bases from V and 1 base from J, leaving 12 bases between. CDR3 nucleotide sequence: TGTGCCAGCAGCAAACGCCGGGGGTCCTACGAGCAGTACTTC. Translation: CASSKRRGSYEQYF.

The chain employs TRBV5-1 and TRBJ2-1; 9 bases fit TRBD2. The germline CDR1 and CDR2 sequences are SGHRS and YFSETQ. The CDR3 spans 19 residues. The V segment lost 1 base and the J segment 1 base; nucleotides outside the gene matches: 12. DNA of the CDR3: TGCGCCAGCAGCTTGTGGGTAGCGGGAGCCCTAAAGTCCTACAATGAGCAGTTCTTC. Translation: CASSLWVAGALKSYNEQFF.

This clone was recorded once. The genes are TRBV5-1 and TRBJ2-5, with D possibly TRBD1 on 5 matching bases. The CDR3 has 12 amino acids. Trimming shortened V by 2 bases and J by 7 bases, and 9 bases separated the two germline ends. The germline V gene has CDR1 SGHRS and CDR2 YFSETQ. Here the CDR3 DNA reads TGCGCCAGCAGCTTATCAACAGGGACCCAGTACTTC. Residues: CASSLSTGTQYF.

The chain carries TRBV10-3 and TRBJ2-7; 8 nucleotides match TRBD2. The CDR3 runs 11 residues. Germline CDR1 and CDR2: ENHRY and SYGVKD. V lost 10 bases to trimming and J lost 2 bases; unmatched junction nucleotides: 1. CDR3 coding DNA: TGTGCCACCGGGGGGGCCTACGAGCAGTACTTC. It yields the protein CATGGAYEQYF.

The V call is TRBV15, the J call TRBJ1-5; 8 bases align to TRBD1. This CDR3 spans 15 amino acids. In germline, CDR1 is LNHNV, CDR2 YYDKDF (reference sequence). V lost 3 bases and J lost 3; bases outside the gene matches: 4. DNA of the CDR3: TGTGCCACCAGCAGGTTGACAGGGGCCAATCAGCCCCAGCATTTT. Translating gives CATSRLTGANQPQHF.

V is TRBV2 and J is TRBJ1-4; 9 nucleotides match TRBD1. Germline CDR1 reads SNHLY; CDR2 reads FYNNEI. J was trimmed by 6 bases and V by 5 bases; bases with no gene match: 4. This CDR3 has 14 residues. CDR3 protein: CASSLDRGDEKLFF. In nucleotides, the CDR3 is TGTGCCAGCAGTCTGGACAGGGGAGATGAAAAACTGTTTTTT.

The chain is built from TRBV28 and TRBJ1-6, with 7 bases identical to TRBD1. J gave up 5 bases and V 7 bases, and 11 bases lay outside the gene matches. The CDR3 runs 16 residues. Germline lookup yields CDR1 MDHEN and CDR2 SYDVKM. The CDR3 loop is CASTSGEGANNSPLHF. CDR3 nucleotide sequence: TGTGCCAGCACCTCCGGCGAGGGGGCTAATAATTCACCCCTCCACTTT.

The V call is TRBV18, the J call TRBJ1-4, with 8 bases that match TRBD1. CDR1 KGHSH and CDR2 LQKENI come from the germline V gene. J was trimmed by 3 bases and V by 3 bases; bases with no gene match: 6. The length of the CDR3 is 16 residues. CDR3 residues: CASSPPVTGANEKLFF. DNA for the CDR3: TGTGCCAGCTCACCCCCCGTGACAGGGGCTAATGAAAAACTGTTTTTT. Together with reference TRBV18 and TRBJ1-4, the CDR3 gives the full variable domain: NAGVMQNPRHLVRRRGQEARLRCSPMKGHSHVYWYRQLPEEGLKFMVYLQKENIIDESGMPKERFSAEFPKEGPSILRIQQVVRGDSAAYFCASSPPVTGANEKLFFGSGTQLSVL.

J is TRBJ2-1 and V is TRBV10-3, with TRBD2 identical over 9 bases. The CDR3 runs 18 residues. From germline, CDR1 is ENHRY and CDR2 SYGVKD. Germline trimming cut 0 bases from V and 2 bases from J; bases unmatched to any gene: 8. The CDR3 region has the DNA TGTGCCATCAGTGAGTCGTCTTTGCGGGAGGGGGCCTACAATGAGCAGTTCTTC. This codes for CAISESSLREGAYNEQFF.

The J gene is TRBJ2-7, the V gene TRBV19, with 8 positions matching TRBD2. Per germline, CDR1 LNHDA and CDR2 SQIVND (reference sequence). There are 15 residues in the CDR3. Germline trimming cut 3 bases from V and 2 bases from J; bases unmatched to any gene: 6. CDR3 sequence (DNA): TGTGCCAGTAGTATCGGGGGCGGGGGGCCCTACGAGCAGTACTTC. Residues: CASSIGGGGPYEQYF. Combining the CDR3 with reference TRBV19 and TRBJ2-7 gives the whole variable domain DGGITQSPKYLFRKEGQNVTLSCEQNLNHDAMYWYRQDPGQGLRLIYYSQIVNDFQKGDIAEGYSVSREKKESFPLTVTSAQKNPTAFYLCASSIGGGGPYEQYFGPGTRLTVT.

The CDR3 sequence: CASSLLTANTEAFF. The CDR3 bases are TGCGCCAGCAGCTTGCTGACAGCAAACACTGAAGCTTTCTTT. The chain is built from TRBV5-1 and TRBJ1-1, with a tentative D call TRBD1 (5 bases). The CDR3 sequence is 14 residues long. V lost 1 base and J 2 bases, leaving 9 bases between the germline ends. Germline CDR1 is SGHRS and CDR2 is YFSETQ.

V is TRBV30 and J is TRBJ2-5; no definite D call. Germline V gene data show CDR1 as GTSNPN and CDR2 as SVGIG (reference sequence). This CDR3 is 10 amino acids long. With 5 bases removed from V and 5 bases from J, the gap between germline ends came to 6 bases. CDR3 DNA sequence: TGTGCCTGGGGTCGGGAGACCCAGTACTTC. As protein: CAWGRETQYF. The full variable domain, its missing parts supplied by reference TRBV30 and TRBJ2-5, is SQTIHQWPATLVQPVGSPLSLECTVEGTSNPNLYWYRQAAGRGLQLLFYSVGIGQISSEVPQNLSASRPQDRQFILSSKKLLLSDSGFYLCAWGRETQYFGPGTRLLVL.

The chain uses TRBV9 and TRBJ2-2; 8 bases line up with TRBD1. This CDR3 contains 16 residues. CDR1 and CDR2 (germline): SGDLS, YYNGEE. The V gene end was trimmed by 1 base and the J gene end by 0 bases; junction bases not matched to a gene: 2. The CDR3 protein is CASSVTQGANTGELFF. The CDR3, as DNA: TGTGCCAGCAGCGTAACACAGGGGGCGAACACCGGGGAGCTGTTTTTT.

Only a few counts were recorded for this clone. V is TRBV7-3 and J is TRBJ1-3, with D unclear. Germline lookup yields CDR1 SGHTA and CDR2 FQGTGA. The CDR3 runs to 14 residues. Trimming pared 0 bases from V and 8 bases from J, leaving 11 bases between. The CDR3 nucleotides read TGTGCCAGCAGCTTAACAAGAGGGTTGGACACCATATATTTT. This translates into CASSLTRGLDTIYF.

Here the CDR3 reads CAWSGQTGLVVRNEKLFF. In nucleotides, the CDR3 is TGTGCCTGGAGTGGACAGACAGGGTTAGTAGTTCGGAATGAAAAACTGTTTTTT. The V and J genes are TRBV30 and TRBJ1-4, with 7 bases lining up with TRBD1. The V and J ends lost 1 base and 5 bases, in that order; junction bases with no gene match: 16. The CDR3 contains 18 residues. Germline V gene data show CDR1 as GTSNPN and CDR2 as SVGIG (reference sequence). Using reference TRBV30 and TRBJ1-4 for the parts outside the CDR3, the full variable domain is SQTIHQWPATLVQPVGSPLSLECTVEGTSNPNLYWYRQAAGRGLQLLFYSVGIGQISSEVPQNLSASRPQDRQFILSSKKLLLSDSGFYLCAWSGQTGLVVRNEKLFFGSGTQLSVL.

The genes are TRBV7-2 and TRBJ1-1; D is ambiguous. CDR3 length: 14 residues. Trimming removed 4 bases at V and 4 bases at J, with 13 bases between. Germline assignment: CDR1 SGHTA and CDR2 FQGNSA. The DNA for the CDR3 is TGTGCCAGCAGCTCCGCCTGGGGAGGCACTGAAGCTTTCTTT. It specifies CASSSAWGGTEAFF.

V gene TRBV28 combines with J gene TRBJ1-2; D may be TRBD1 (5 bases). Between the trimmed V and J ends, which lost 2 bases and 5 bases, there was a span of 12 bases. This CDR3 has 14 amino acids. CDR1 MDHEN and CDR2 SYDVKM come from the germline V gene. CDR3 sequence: CASSLRGWGYGYTF. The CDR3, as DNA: TGTGCCAGCAGTTTAAGGGGATGGGGATATGGCTACACCTTC.

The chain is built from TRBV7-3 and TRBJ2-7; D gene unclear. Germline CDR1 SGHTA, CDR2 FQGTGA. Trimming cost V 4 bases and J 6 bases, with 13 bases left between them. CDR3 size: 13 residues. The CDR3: CASSYLPSGEQYF. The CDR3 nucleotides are TGTGCCAGCAGCTACCTCCCCTCCGGCGAGCAGTACTTC.